This entry is about one T cell receptor (beta chain). Its matching antigen is unknown. The data stem from a study of Ad26.COV2.S vaccination and SARS-CoV-2 variants. Study summary: The vaccine Ad26.COV2.S was put into the muscle once, or twice with 56 days between. General study results and limits: Substantial breadth was reported for post-vaccination spike-specific CD8+ and CD4+ T cells. Vaccine recipients and placebo recipients showed similar non-spike TCR breadth. The study found higher spike-specific TCR breadth in vaccine than placebo recipients.

Treatment in this sample: some 20 received Ad26.COV2.S at low or high dose, single or two shots; roughly five received placebo; per-sample allocation not given. All samples were drawn on day 63, counting from the first vaccine or placebo injection. The germline V and J ends were trimmed by 4 bases and 4 bases, with 14 bases remaining between them. In germline, CDR1 is LGHDT, CDR2 YNNKEL (reference sequence). CDR3 length equals 15 residues. Method: immunoSEQ multiplex PCR; TCRdb's copy keeps in-frame clones and lacks some. This sample has 440,000 or so clones, with 89% found just once. This chain uses TRBV3-1 (or the pseudogene TRBV3-2) with TRBJ1-5; maybe TRBD1 (5 bases). This receptor was obtained from a person between 18 and 60 years old who received the Ad26.COV2.S COVID-19 vaccine or a placebo. The source was peripheral blood, collected in a trial of Ad26.COV2.S vaccine versus placebo. The CDR3: CASSRTLGTNQPQHF. In DNA form, the CDR3 reads TGTGCCAGCAGCCGAACTTTGGGGACGAATCAGCCCCAGCATTTT.